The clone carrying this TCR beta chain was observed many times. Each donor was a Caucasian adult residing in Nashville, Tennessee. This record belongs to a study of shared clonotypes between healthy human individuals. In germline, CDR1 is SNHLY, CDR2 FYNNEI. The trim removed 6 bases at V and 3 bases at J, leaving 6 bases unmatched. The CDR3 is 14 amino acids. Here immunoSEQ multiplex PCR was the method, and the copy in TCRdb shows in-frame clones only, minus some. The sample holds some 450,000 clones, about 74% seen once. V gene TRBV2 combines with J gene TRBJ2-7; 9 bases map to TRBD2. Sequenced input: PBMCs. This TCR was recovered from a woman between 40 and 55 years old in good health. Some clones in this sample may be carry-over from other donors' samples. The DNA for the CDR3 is TGTGCCAGCAGGCCCGGGACTAGCATCTACGAGCAGTACTTC. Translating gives CASRPGTSIYEQYF.